This TCR beta chain was observed in a study of T-cell reconstitution after alpha-beta-depleted transplantation in children. The study, taken as a whole, reports: Reports say that about two months after transplant, the alpha-beta T cells came out of several hundred graft clones that had expanded. Diversity and T-cell counts at one year after transplant derived mostly from new T cells.

A library of TCRbeta sequences, prepared with unique molecular identifiers, was generated. One entry per CDR3 protein results from TCRdb running MiXCR on the PCR reads. The profile shows hundreds of thousands of distinct CDR3 sequences, less than 15% of them singletons. Remarks on this clonotype: Its antigen remains unidentified.

CDR3 size: 14 residues. CDR1 is SGHRS and CDR2 is YFSETQ in the germline V gene. Unmatched junction bases numbered 8, after V lost 9 bases and J lost 4 bases. The J gene is TRBJ2-1, the V gene TRBV5-1; 9 bases match TRBD2. The material sequenced was PBMCs, taken before TCRalphabeta/CD19-depleted stem cell transplant. This sequence was found in a girl aged 2 to 9 with congenital amegakaryocytic thrombocytopenia, due to receive a stem cell transplant. CDR3 nucleotides: TGCGCCACCAACCTAGCGGGATGGTACAATGAGCAGTTCTTC. The encoded protein is CATNLAGWYNEQFF.